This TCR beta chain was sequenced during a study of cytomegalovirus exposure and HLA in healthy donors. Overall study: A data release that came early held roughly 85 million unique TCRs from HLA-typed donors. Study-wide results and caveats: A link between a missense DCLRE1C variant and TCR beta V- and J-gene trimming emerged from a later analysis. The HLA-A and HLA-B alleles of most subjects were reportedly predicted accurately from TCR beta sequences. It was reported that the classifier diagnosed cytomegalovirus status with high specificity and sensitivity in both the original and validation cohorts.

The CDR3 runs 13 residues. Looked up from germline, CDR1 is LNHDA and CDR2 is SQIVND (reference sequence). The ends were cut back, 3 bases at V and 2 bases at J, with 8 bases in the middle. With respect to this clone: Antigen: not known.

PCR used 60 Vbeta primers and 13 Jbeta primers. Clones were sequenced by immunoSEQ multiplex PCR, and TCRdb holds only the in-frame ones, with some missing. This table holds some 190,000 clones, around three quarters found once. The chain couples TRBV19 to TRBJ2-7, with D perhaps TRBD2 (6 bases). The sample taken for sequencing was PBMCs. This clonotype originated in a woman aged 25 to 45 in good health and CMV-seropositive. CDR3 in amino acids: CASSMTGAYEQYF. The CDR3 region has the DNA TGTGCCAGTAGTATGACGGGAGCCTACGAGCAGTACTTC.